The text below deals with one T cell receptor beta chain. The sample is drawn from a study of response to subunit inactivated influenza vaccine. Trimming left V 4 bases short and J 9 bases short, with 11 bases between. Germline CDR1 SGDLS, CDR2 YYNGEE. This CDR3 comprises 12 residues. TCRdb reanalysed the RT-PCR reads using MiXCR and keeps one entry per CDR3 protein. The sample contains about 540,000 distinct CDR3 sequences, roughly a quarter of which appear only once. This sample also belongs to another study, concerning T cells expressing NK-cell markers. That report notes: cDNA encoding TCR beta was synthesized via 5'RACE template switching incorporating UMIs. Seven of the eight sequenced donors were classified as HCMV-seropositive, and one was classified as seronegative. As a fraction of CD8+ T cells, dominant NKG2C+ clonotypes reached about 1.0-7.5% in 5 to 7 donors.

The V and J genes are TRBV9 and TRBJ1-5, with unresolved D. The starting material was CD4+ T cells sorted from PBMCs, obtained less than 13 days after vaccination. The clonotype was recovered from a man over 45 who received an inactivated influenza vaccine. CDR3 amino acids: CASSTLGGPQHF. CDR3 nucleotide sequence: TGTGCCAGCAGCACGCTGGGAGGGCCCCAGCATTTT.